The TCR beta chain under discussion was sequenced for a study of tumor and adjacent non-tumor tissue in lung cancer. Study overall: Patients were aged roughly 31 to 76, some 10 men and 5 women, stage I to III. General study findings and limits: Compared with tumor, normal lung showed significantly lower TCR diversity.

Per the germline V gene, CDR1 is SGHAT and CDR2 is FQNNGV. The CDR3 contains 13 residues. TCRbeta libraries were built with three rounds of nested PCR, modified from ARM-PCR. TCRdb reanalysed the multiplex PCR reads using MiXCR and keeps one entry per CDR3 protein. The sample shows 91,000 or so distinct CDR3 sequences, approximately 70% of them seen only once. About this clonotype itself: Its antigen is undetermined. One end of the junction fails to match germline, which may point to a read error.

No cell sorting was done before RNA was extracted from the tissue. This sequence originates from a man aged 55 to 70 with non-small cell lung cancer. The sample comprised lung tumor tissue. This chain uses TRBV11-2 with TRBJ1-2; no firm D call. This CDR3 is CASSPAGNYGCTF. The CDR3 coding sequence is TGTGCCAGCAGCCCTGCGGGCAACTATGGCTGCACCTTC.